This T cell receptor (beta chain) stems from a study of long-term antiretroviral therapy in people with HIV. Study-wide background: The immediate-ART recommendation dates to 2015, and the earliest samples predate it by about a decade. Findings of the study overall: At every time point, clones expanded before ART dominated the repertoire.

Germline assignment: CDR1 MNHEY and CDR2 SVGAGI. With 6 bases removed from V and 6 bases from J, the gap between germline ends came to 15 bases. This CDR3 contains 13 residues. Of note for this clone: Its antigen is unidentified.

Version v3.0 of the immunoSEQ assay was performed at survey level. TCRdb's table, derived via immunoSEQ multiplex PCR, lists solely in-frame clones and lacks some. Of about 18,000 clones in the sample, about 80% were seen once. This chain connects TRBV6-5 to TRBJ2-7; possibly TRBD2 for D (6 bases). The sequenced sample was unsorted PBMCs, obtained 0.5 years before starting antiretroviral therapy. This sequence was found in a woman aged 50 to 60 with HIV. CDR3 residues: CASSPPGVAEQYF. CDR3 nucleotide sequence: TGTGCCAGCAGCCCCCCGGGGGTAGCCGAGCAGTACTTC.